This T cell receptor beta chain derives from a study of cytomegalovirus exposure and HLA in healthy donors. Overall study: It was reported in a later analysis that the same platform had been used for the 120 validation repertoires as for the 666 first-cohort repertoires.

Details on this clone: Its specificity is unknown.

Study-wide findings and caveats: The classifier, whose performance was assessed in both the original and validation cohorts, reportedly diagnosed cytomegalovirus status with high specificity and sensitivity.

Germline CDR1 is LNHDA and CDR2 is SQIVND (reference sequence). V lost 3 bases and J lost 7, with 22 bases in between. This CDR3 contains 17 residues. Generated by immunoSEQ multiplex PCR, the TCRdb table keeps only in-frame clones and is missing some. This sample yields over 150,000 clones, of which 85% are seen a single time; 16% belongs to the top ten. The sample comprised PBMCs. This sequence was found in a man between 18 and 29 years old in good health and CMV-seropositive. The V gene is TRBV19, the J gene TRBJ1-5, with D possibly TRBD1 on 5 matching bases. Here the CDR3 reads CASSINRAGGEGQPQHF. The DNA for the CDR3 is TGTGCCAGTAGTATCAATCGAGCGGGGGGGGAAGGGCAGCCCCAGCATTTT.